The 16 T cell receptor beta chains below all came from one sample that was sequenced in a study of cytomegalovirus exposure and HLA in healthy donors. The PCR was carried out with 60 Vbeta primers and 13 Jbeta primers. Generated by immunoSEQ multiplex PCR, the TCRdb table keeps only in-frame clones and is missing some. The sample shows about 190,000 clones, about nine tenths of them seen only once. Material for sequencing was PBMCs. These receptors were taken from a young man in good health and CMV-seronegative.

The chain combines TRBV19 with TRBJ1-1, with D perhaps matching TRBD1 (6 bases). This CDR3 has 12 amino acids. In germline, CDR1 is LNHDA, CDR2 SQIVND (reference sequence). V lost 4 bases and J lost 8, with 11 bases in between. This chain's CDR3 is CASSTSGTEAFF. The CDR3 DNA reads as TGTGCCAGTAGTACCTCCGGGACAGAAGCTTTCTTT.

This clone appeared once. The rearrangement uses TRBV18 and TRBJ2-7, with 10 bases aligning to TRBD2. The CDR3 runs 14 residues. CDR1 is KGHSH and CDR2 is LQKENI in the germline V gene. The J segment lost 3 bases and the V segment lost 3 bases, leaving 2 bases of the junction unmatched. The DNA for the CDR3 is TGTGCCAGCTCACCGAGGACTAGCGGCTACGAGCAGTACTTC. It yields the protein CASSPRTSGYEQYF.

The rearrangement uses TRBV19 and TRBJ1-2; tentatively, D is TRBD1 (6 bases). The CDR3 totals 13 residues. Trimming cost V 7 bases and J 3 bases, with 12 bases left between them. Per the germline V gene, CDR1 is LNHDA and CDR2 is SQIVND (reference sequence). CDR3 amino acids: CASNRPGDYGYTF. CDR3 coding DNA: TGTGCCAGTAACCGCCCAGGGGACTATGGCTACACCTTC.

This clone has more than one count but fewer than ten. One junction end does not reproduce the germline sequence, and a read error may be involved. V and J are TRBV6-6 and TRBJ2-7; the D gene is possibly TRBD1 (7 bases). The CDR3 contains 12 residues. Germline lookup yields CDR1 MNHNY and CDR2 SVGAGI (reference sequence). CDR3 bases: TGTGCCAGCAGTTACGCGGGACAGCCGACCCACTTC. Its protein product is CASSYAGQPTHF.

V gene TRBV6-1 combines with J gene TRBJ2-3; 7 bases are shared with TRBD1. V lost 4 bases and J lost 4; bases outside the gene matches: 5. Germline lookup yields CDR1 MNHNS and CDR2 SASEGT. This CDR3 comprises 14 residues. CDR3 loop: CASSVFQGADTQYF. CDR3 DNA: TGTGCCAGCAGTGTTTTTCAGGGGGCAGATACGCAGTATTTT.

This clone showed up just once. The chain uses TRBV28 and TRBJ2-5; D is possibly TRBD1 (6 bases). The CDR3 spans 14 residues. Trimming took 3 bases from V and 5 from J, leaving 13 bases between them. Germline values: CDR1 MDHEN, CDR2 SYDVKM. CDR3 nucleotides: TGTGCCAGCAGTTTCAGGCAGGGGTCGGAGACCCAGTACTTC. The encoded protein is CASSFRQGSETQYF.

This clone appeared once. This chain connects TRBV30 to TRBJ2-7; 7 nucleotides align to TRBD1. CDR3 length: 11 amino acids. V lost 5 bases, J lost 5 bases, and 3 bases stayed unmatched. Looked up from germline, CDR1 is GTSNPN and CDR2 is SVGIG (reference sequence). CDR3 residues: CAWEGAHEQYF. DNA for the CDR3: TGTGCCTGGGAGGGGGCGCACGAGCAGTACTTC.

The genes are TRBV21-1 and TRBJ1-1; TRBD1, the table's D call, was not compared with the DNA. TRBV21-1 is flagged as a pseudogene. The length of the CDR3 is 20 residues. Written as DNA, the CDR3 is TGTGCCAGCAGCTCACCCCCGCCGACAGCGACGCCCGGAATGAACACTGAAGCTTTCTTT. Residues: CASSSPPPTATPGMNTEAFF.

J is TRBJ1-1 and V is TRBV5-4; 7 nucleotides line up with TRBD1. This CDR3 has 12 residues. Germline V gene lookup returns CDR1 SGHNT and CDR2 YYREEE (reference sequence). The trim removed 4 bases at V and 5 bases at J, leaving 2 bases unmatched. The CDR3 here is CASSQQGTEAFF. The CDR3 coding sequence is TGTGCCAGCAGCCAACAGGGGACTGAAGCTTTCTTT.

The chain joins TRBV19 to TRBJ1-4, with D perhaps TRBD1 (5 bases). This CDR3 has 15 residues. Looked up from germline, CDR1 is LNHDA and CDR2 is SQIVND (reference sequence). Trimming left V 4 bases short and J 0 bases short, with 9 bases between. The CDR3: CASSTMTATNEKLFF. The CDR3 nucleotides are TGTGCCAGTAGTACGATGACAGCAACTAATGAAAAACTGTTTTTT.

This chain uses TRBV4-1 with TRBJ2-1; 9 positions match TRBD1. This CDR3 is 16 amino acids long. The germline gives CDR1 MGHRA, CDR2 YSYEKL. The ends lost 0 bases at V and 5 bases at J; junction bases unmatched: 5. The CDR3 nucleotides are TGCGCCAGCAGCCAAGATCCGGACAGGGGTAACAATGAGCAGTTCTTC. This codes for CASSQDPDRGNNEQFF.

The CDR3 region has the DNA TGTGCCAGTAGTTGGGGGACAGGGGGAGGCACTGAAGCTTTCTTT. This gives the protein CASSWGTGGGTEAFF. The chain links TRBV19 to TRBJ1-1, with 11 bases that match TRBD1. CDR3 size: 15 residues. Germline-derived CDR1 and CDR2 are LNHDA and SQIVND (reference sequence). V lost 5 bases, J lost 4 bases, and 6 bases stayed unmatched.

The chain has TRBV9 and TRBJ2-3; D is unclear. V lost 1 base and J 6 bases, leaving 15 bases between the germline ends. This CDR3 region has 15 residues. Germline-derived CDR1 and CDR2 are SGDLS and YYNGEE. The CDR3 sequence: CASSVSPAVGDTQYF. DNA for the CDR3: TGTGCCAGCAGCGTATCCCCTGCTGTCGGGGATACGCAGTATTTT.

The chain couples TRBV5-4 to TRBJ2-2; perhaps TRBD1 as D (6 bases). CDR1 SGHNT and CDR2 YYREEE come from the germline V gene (reference sequence). The CDR3 contains 13 residues. V was trimmed by 7 bases and J by 5 bases, leaving 12 bases between them. CDR3 loop: CASAQGPTGELFF. The CDR3 DNA follows: TGTGCCAGCGCCCAGGGGCCAACCGGGGAGCTGTTTTTT.

A note on this clone: One end of the junction varies from germline; a read error may be responsible. This chain links TRBV23-1 with TRBJ1-2, with TRBD1 identical over 8 bases. TRBV23-1 is an open reading frame whose function is uncertain. This CDR3 comprises 14 residues. As DNA, the CDR3 is TGCGCCAGCAGTCCCCGGACAGGGAACTGTGGCTACACCTTC. This translates into CASSPRTGNCGYTF.

The CDR3 sequence is CASSRDRAQHF. CDR3 sequence (DNA): TGTGCCAGCAGTCGGGATAGGGCCCAGCATTTT. The chain recombines TRBV28 with TRBJ1-5, with unresolved D. The germline V gene has CDR1 MDHEN and CDR2 SYDVKM. Trimming left V 5 bases short and J 11 bases short, with 10 bases between. There are 11 residues in the CDR3.